Below are 19 T cell receptor beta chains sequenced from a single sample in a study of cytomegalovirus exposure and HLA in healthy donors. Method: immunoSEQ multiplex PCR; TCRdb's copy keeps in-frame clones and lacks some. This table holds more than 150,000 clones, about four fifths found once. Sequencing was carried out using PBMCs. These receptors were obtained from a young woman in good health and CMV-seropositive.

The genes are TRBV18 and TRBJ1-2, with 7 positions matching TRBD1. Trimming cost V 6 bases and J 7 bases; bases outside gene matches: 8. Germline CDR1 KGHSH, CDR2 LQKENI. The CDR3 extends over 13 amino acids. CDR3 DNA sequence: TGTGCCAGCTCCCCGAATGACAGGGTTGGCTACACCTTC. Amino acids: CASSPNDRVGYTF.

The chain couples TRBV4-1 to TRBJ1-2, with TRBD1 matching 9 bases. Germline assignment: CDR1 MGHRA and CDR2 YSYEKL. V shed 4 bases, J shed 5 bases, and the junction held 8 bases outside the gene matches. This CDR3 comprises 15 residues. CDR3 nucleotides: TGCGCCAGCAGCCCGGGGGGACAGGGAATATATGGCTACACCTTC. Amino acids: CASSPGGQGIYGYTF.

The chain couples TRBV5-8 to TRBJ2-7; D might be TRBD1 (5 bases). The CDR3 extends over 12 amino acids. Trimming left V 5 bases short and J 0 bases short, with 6 bases between. Germline CDR1 is SGHTS and CDR2 is YDEGEE. The CDR3 region is CASRTASYEQYF. CDR3 DNA: TGTGCCAGCAGGACAGCCTCCTACGAGCAGTACTTC.

The genes are TRBV7-8 and TRBJ1-5; TRBD1 might be the D (5 bases). The CDR3 extends over 15 amino acids. In germline, CDR1 is SGHVS, CDR2 FQNEAQ. V lost 0 bases and J 6 bases, leaving 12 bases between the germline ends. The CDR3 is CASSLATGVGQPQHF. CDR3 nucleotide sequence: TGTGCCAGCAGCTTAGCGACGGGGGTAGGTCAGCCCCAGCATTTT. Using reference TRBV7-8 and TRBJ1-5 for the parts outside the CDR3, the full variable domain is GAGVSQSPRYKVAKRGQDVALRCDPISGHVSLFWYQQALGQGPEFLTYFQNEAQLDKSGLPSDRFFAERPEGSVSTLKIQRTQQEDSAVYLCASSLATGVGQPQHFGDGTRLSIL.

This chain links TRBV9 with TRBJ1-3; maybe TRBD1 (5 bases). The CDR3 length is 17 residues. The V end lost 0 bases, the J end lost 1 base, and 14 bases lay between the germline ends. CDR1 is SGDLS and CDR2 is YYNGEE in the germline V gene. CDR3 bases: TGTGCCAGCAGCGTAGAATTTGGGGCGAGGTCTGGAAACACCATATATTTT. Residues: CASSVEFGARSGNTIYF.

The chain employs TRBV9 and TRBJ1-1, with a tentative D call TRBD1 (5 bases). Trimming removed 1 base at V and 1 base at J, with 5 bases between. The CDR3 length is 13 residues. Germline CDR1 reads SGDLS; CDR2 reads YYNGEE. The chain's CDR3 is CASSVQGNTEAFF. CDR3 nucleotide sequence: TGTGCCAGCAGCGTACAGGGGAACACTGAAGCTTTCTTT.

The chain has TRBV6-5 and TRBJ1-4; a possible D gene is TRBD1 (5 bases). V lost 2 bases to trimming and J lost 3 bases, with 13 bases between them. The CDR3 is 16 amino acids. CDR1 MNHEY and CDR2 SVGAGI come from the germline V gene. The CDR3 DNA reads as TGTGCCAGCAGTTACGGGTCGGACACCTCTAATGAAAAACTGTTTTTT. This translates into CASSYGSDTSNEKLFF.

V gene TRBV2 combines with J gene TRBJ2-3; 13 nucleotides match TRBD2. The CDR3 is 18 residues long. J lost 3 bases, V lost 6 bases, and 12 bases had no gene match. From germline, CDR1 is SNHLY and CDR2 FYNNEI. DNA of the CDR3: TGTGCCAGCAGCCTTCGGACTAGCGGGGGCCTGGGGACAGATACGCAGTATTTT. The encoded protein is CASSLRTSGGLGTDTQYF. Drawing the rest from reference TRBV2 and TRBJ2-3, the complete variable domain is EPEVTQTPSHQVTQMGQEVILRCVPISNHLYFYWYRQILGQKVEFLVSFYNNEISEKSEIFDDQFSVERPDGSNFTLKIRSTKLEDSAMYFCASSLRTSGGLGTDTQYFGPGTRLTVL.

This chain uses TRBV4-1 with TRBJ1-3; D not resolved. The CDR3 runs 15 residues. Germline V gene sequence: CDR1 MGHRA, CDR2 YSYEKL. V was clipped by 2 bases and J by 3 bases, with 11 bases between them. The CDR3 spells CASSQSGDFGNTIYF. DNA for the CDR3: TGCGCCAGCAGCCAAAGCGGGGATTTTGGAAACACCATATATTTT.

The gene calls are TRBV19 and TRBJ1-1; possibly TRBD1 for D (6 bases). V was shortened by 5 bases and J by 7 bases, with 8 bases between the two germline ends. The CDR3 contains 11 residues. In germline, CDR1 is LNHDA, CDR2 SQIVND (reference sequence). DNA for the CDR3: TGTGCCAGTAGTGGGGGCGGTGAAGCTTTCTTT. It codes for CASSGGGEAFF.

The genes are TRBV6-5 and TRBJ1-4, with 9 bases that match TRBD1. CDR3 length: 15 amino acids. Germline CDR1 reads MNHEY; CDR2 reads SVGAGI. Unmatched junction bases numbered 3, after V lost 0 bases and J lost 7 bases. The CDR3 sequence is CASSYSTGGSEKLFF. The CDR3 DNA is TGTGCCAGCAGTTACTCGACAGGGGGGAGTGAAAAACTGTTTTTT.

The genes are TRBV9 and TRBJ2-5; D may be TRBD2 (7 bases). Trimming removed 4 bases at V and 2 bases at J, with 12 bases between. The V gene's germline CDR1 is SGDLS and CDR2 YYNGEE. This CDR3 has 14 amino acids. The CDR3 region is CASSLGGTQETQYF. Here the CDR3 DNA reads TGTGCCAGCAGCCTCGGGGGGACACAAGAGACCCAGTACTTC.

This chain joins TRBV5-1 and TRBJ2-2, with TRBD2 matching 11 bases. The CDR3 consists of 15 residues. J was trimmed by 3 bases and V by 4 bases; bases with no gene match: 2. Germline V CDR1 and CDR2: SGHRS, YFSETQ. The CDR3 reads CASSPGLADTGELFF. CDR3 sequence (DNA): TGCGCCAGCAGCCCGGGACTAGCGGACACCGGGGAGCTGTTTTTT.

The V and J genes are TRBV19 and TRBJ2-1, with TRBD2 as a possible D gene (5 bases). V was trimmed by 1 base and J by 0 bases, leaving 7 bases between them. This CDR3 is built from 15 residues. The germline V gene has CDR1 LNHDA and CDR2 SQIVND (reference sequence). The CDR3 region has the DNA TGTGCCAGTAGTATAGCGGGGAGCTCCTACAATGAGCAGTTCTTC. Translating gives CASSIAGSSYNEQFF.

The J gene is TRBJ2-1, the V gene TRBV2; the match to TRBD2 covers 13 bases. The trim removed 4 bases at V and 7 bases at J, leaving 4 bases unmatched. Germline lookup yields CDR1 SNHLY and CDR2 FYNNEI. There are 15 residues in the CDR3. CDR3 in amino acids: CASSVGTSGANEQFF. As DNA, the CDR3 is TGTGCCAGCAGTGTTGGGACTAGCGGGGCAAATGAGCAGTTCTTC.

V usage is TRBV6-5 and J usage is TRBJ2-3; TRBD2 agrees at 8 bases. Trimming cost V 3 bases and J 0 bases; bases outside gene matches: 5. Per the germline V gene, CDR1 is MNHEY and CDR2 is SVGAGI. The CDR3 spans 16 residues. The CDR3 spells CASSYRGGLSTDTQYF. The DNA for the CDR3 is TGTGCCAGCAGTTATCGGGGGGGCCTTAGCACAGATACGCAGTATTTT.

The chain joins TRBV27 to TRBJ1-4; D perhaps matches TRBD1 (6 bases). V lost 8 bases and J 8 bases, leaving 15 bases between the germline ends. The CDR3 contains 13 residues. Germline lookup yields CDR1 MNHEY and CDR2 SMNVEV (reference sequence). The CDR3: CASAQGLMEKLFF. CDR3 DNA sequence: TGTGCCAGCGCGCAGGGGCTAATGGAAAAACTGTTTTTT.

The chain joins TRBV9 to TRBJ2-1; D not certain. Trimming removed 4 bases from V and 4 bases from J, with 9 bases in between. The CDR3 consists of 13 residues. Germline V gene data show CDR1 as SGDLS and CDR2 as YYNGEE. Written as DNA, the CDR3 is TGTGCCAGCAGCCAGTACATATACAATGAGCAGTTCTTC. Its translation: CASSQYIYNEQFF.

This clone was counted once. This sequence joins TRBV10-3 and TRBJ1-2, with TRBD1 matching over 8 bases. Germline assignment: CDR1 ENHRY and CDR2 SYGVKD. The junction had 12 bases not matched to a gene; V was cut back by 3 bases and J by 6 bases. This CDR3 comprises 16 residues. The CDR3 loop reads CAISDPAGGFKDGYTF. In DNA, the CDR3 is TGTGCCATCAGTGACCCGGCAGGGGGCTTCAAGGATGGCTACACCTTC.